This record covers a single T cell receptor beta chain. What it binds is not known. Each of the donors was a healthy bone marrow donor. This CDR3 is 14 amino acids long. Per germline, CDR1 LNHDA and CDR2 SQIVND (reference sequence). V lost 3 bases and J 4 bases, leaving 9 bases between the germline ends. This specimen belongs to a study of cytomegalovirus exposure and HLA in healthy donors. Whole-study findings and limits: It was shown in a later analysis that HLA-associated TCR beta chains were more clonally expanded than other, equally common chains. Across donors, presence/absence analyses took sequencing depth to be roughly uniform. An ancestry cluster, one associated with Asian ancestry, reportedly showed fewer N-insertions than the approximately 670-donor mean in a later analysis.

The PCR had 60 Vbeta and 13 Jbeta primers. The repertoire was sequenced with immunoSEQ multiplex PCR; TCRdb's copy has only in-frame clones and lacks some. The sample lists about 110,000 clones; roughly two thirds were seen once. Sequenced sample: PBMCs. The clonotype comes from a man aged 40-49 years in good health and CMV-seronegative. The rearrangement uses TRBV19 and TRBJ1-4, with a possible D match to TRBD1 (6 bases). CDR3 sequence reads: CASSIGQYNEKLFF. The DNA of the CDR3 is TGTGCCAGTAGTATCGGACAGTATAATGAAAAACTGTTTTTT.